The present TCR beta chain was sequenced within a study of neurological immune-mediated disorders. Study information: Secondary progressive cases numbered 3 among the roughly 34 multiple sclerosis patients, while the other 31 were relapsing-remitting. Study-level points and caveats: The greatest TCR clonal expansion appeared in HTLV-1-associated myelopathy and the smallest, falling below healthy controls, in multiple sclerosis.

This clonotype was counted a few times. The antigen is unknown. 5'RACE generated cDNA with 10-nucleotide random UMIs. Every sequencing run generated over 190 million TCR-beta sequences from 15-18 subjects. TCRdb redid the calling of the 5' RACE reads with MiXCR, one entry per CDR3 protein. Among roughly 47,000 distinct CDR3 sequences listed, 4.5% were seen once. The sequencing sample was made of PBMCs. This clonotype originated in a woman aged 55-70 years with multiple sclerosis.

CDR3: CATKREGTDTEAFF. Written as DNA, the CDR3 is TGTGCCACCAAAAGGGAAGGGACGGACACTGAAGCTTTCTTT. The chain employs TRBV7-3 and TRBJ1-1; the D gene is possibly TRBD1 (5 bases). The CDR3 covers 14 residues. V was shortened by 10 bases and J by 3 bases, with 18 bases between the two germline ends. Germline V gene lookup returns CDR1 SGHTA and CDR2 FQGTGA.